The entry that follows covers one TCR beta chain sequence. Its cognate antigen is unknown. This sample stems from a study of cytomegalovirus exposure and HLA in healthy donors. General study findings and limits: V segments that were indistinguishable, TRBV6-2 and TRBV6-3 among them, were omitted from analysis. Later analysis reportedly placed an Asian-associated ancestry cluster below the roughly 680-donor mean in N-insertions. In a later analysis, TCR beta V- and J-gene trimming was associated with a missense DCLRE1C variant.

The ends lost 5 bases at V and 3 bases at J; junction bases unmatched: 9. CDR3 length: 15 amino acids. Germline V gives CDR1 MNHEY, CDR2 SMNVEV (reference sequence). Primers for the PCR totalled 60 Vbeta and 13 Jbeta. The repertoire was sequenced with immunoSEQ multiplex PCR; TCRdb's copy has only in-frame clones and lacks some. The sample shows 200,000 or so clones, roughly four fifths of them seen only once. Unrecorded immune exposure was likely among donors, who were nominally healthy when sampled. The material sequenced was PBMCs. The chain recombines TRBV27 with TRBJ2-7; TRBD2 aligns across 8 bases. This sequence was found in a woman in her thirties or forties in good health and CMV-seronegative. This CDR3 is CASSPSTSAIYEQYF. The CDR3 region has the DNA TGTGCCAGCAGTCCGTCGACTAGCGCGATCTACGAGCAGTACTTC.